A single sample is the source of the 28 T cell receptor beta chains below, sequenced in a study of blood T cells in healthy people across ages. Combining a sample-barcoded 5' primer with a J-beta primer mix, a second PCR ran for roughly 6 to 12 cycles. TCRdb processed the 5' RACE reads anew with MiXCR; each CDR3 protein has one entry. This repertoire shows 890,000 or so distinct CDR3 sequences, around 68% found once; its top ten account for 25% to 30%. Sequencing was performed on blood. The source of these receptors is a man in his thirties or forties in good health.

Regarding this clonotype: At one of its ends the junction is not consistent with the germline gene, which may arise from a read error. The gene calls are TRBV7-2 and TRBJ2-5; D could derive from TRBD1 or TRBD2 (5 bases each). This CDR3 contains 13 residues. Germline assignment: CDR1 SGHTA and CDR2 FQGNSA. The CDR3 loop reads CASSPGTQGTQYF. As DNA, the CDR3 is TGTGCCAGCAGTCCCGGGACCCAAGGGACCCAGTACTTC.

The chain links TRBV7-9 to TRBJ2-7; D is possibly TRBD1 or TRBD2 (7 bases each). In germline, CDR1 is SEHNR, CDR2 FQNEAQ (reference sequence). Trimming pared 5 bases from V and 0 bases from J, leaving 14 bases between. This CDR3 is 15 amino acids long. CDR3 residues: CASSRQGGISYEQYF. CDR3 in DNA: TGTGCCAGCAGCCGACAGGGAGGGATCTCCTACGAGCAGTACTTC.

The table lists this clonotype with a few counts. The chain joins TRBV20-1 to TRBJ2-6; unclear D gene. Germline values: CDR1 DFQATT, CDR2 SNEGSKA (reference sequence). This CDR3 contains 13 residues. V shed 8 bases and J shed 0 bases, with 8 bases lying between them. The CDR3 loop is CSSPSSGANVLTF. DNA for the CDR3: TGCAGTTCTCCAAGCTCTGGGGCCAACGTCCTGACTTTC.

V and J are TRBV15 and TRBJ1-5; 7 bases fit TRBD1. Germline CDR1 reads LNHNV; CDR2 reads YYDKDF (reference sequence). V shed 6 bases, J shed 4 bases, and the junction held 6 bases outside the gene matches. The CDR3 spans 14 residues. The CDR3 spells CATRGKQGNQPQHF. The CDR3 DNA sequence: TGTGCCACCAGGGGCAAACAGGGGAATCAGCCCCAGCATTTT. Based on the CDR3 plus reference TRBV15 and TRBJ1-5, the full variable domain is DAMVIQNPRYQVTQFGKPVTLSCSQTLNHNVMYWYQQKSSQAPKLLFHYYDKDFNNEADTPDNFQSRRPNTSFCFLDIRSPGLGDTAMYLCATRGKQGNQPQHFGDGTRLSIL.

This rearrangement joins TRBV5-1 to TRBJ1-5, with D possibly being TRBD1 (5 bases). The CDR3 consists of 16 residues. Between the trimmed V and J ends, which lost 0 bases and 2 bases, there was a span of 12 bases. The V gene's germline CDR1 is SGHRS and CDR2 YFSETQ. In DNA, the CDR3 is TGCGCCAGCAGCTTGGATGGCAGGGACGGCAATCAGCCCCAGCATTTT. Protein: CASSLDGRDGNQPQHF.

This clonotype appeared once. The V gene is TRBV7-9, the J gene TRBJ2-7; D tentatively fits TRBD1 or TRBD2 (6 bases each). Germline lookup yields CDR1 SEHNR and CDR2 FQNEAQ (reference sequence). This CDR3 is 14 amino acids long. V was shortened by 5 bases and J by 7 bases, with 18 bases between the two germline ends. In DNA form, the CDR3 reads TGTGCCAGCAGCCCGCGGGACATTTACAATGAGCAGTACTTC. As protein: CASSPRDIYNEQYF.

The chain links TRBV6-2 or TRBV6-3 to TRBJ2-6; the D gene is possibly TRBD1 (5 bases). This CDR3 has 19 residues. V lost 4 bases and J lost 4, with 23 bases in between. Germline assignment: CDR1 MNHEY and CDR2 SVGEGT. The CDR3 coding sequence is TGTGCCAGCAGTTTCCTCTTCAAACGACAGTCATCAGGGGCCAACGTCCTGACTTTC. Translating it yields CASSFLFKRQSSGANVLTF.

This clonotype was detected only a few times. The rearrangement uses TRBV10-3 and TRBJ2-6, with D perhaps TRBD2 (6 bases). V lost 5 bases, J lost 0 bases, and 11 bases lay in between. This CDR3 has 16 residues. Germline lookup yields CDR1 ENHRY and CDR2 SYGVKD. The DNA of the CDR3 is TGTGCCATCAGTAAGGGACTTCCCTCTGGGGCCAACGTCCTGACTTTC. It is translated as CAISKGLPSGANVLTF.

The V and J genes are TRBV28 and TRBJ2-4; D not certain. Germline V gene sequence: CDR1 MDHEN, CDR2 SYDVKM. The CDR3 has 14 residues. V lost 3 bases and J 3 bases, leaving 9 bases between the germline ends. DNA of the CDR3: TGTGCCAGCAGTTTTGTAAGGAACAAAAACATTCAGTACTTC. Translating it yields CASSFVRNKNIQYF.

This clonotype has just a few counts. The V and J genes are TRBV15 and TRBJ1-2, with D possibly matching TRBD1 (5 bases). This CDR3 is 14 amino acids long. The V end lost 1 base, the J end lost 8 bases, and 14 bases lay between the germline ends. The V gene's germline CDR1 is LNHNV and CDR2 YYDKDF (reference sequence). CDR3: CATSRVEGNRGYTF. The CDR3 DNA follows: TGTGCCACCAGCAGAGTAGAGGGGAATCGAGGCTACACCTTC.

About this clonotype itself: Given a much more abundant clone one base away, this may be a read error. The CDR3 sequence: CASSLEGLAGNERFF. In DNA form, the CDR3 reads TGCGCCAGCAGCTTGGAGGGACTAGCAGGGAATGAGCGGTTCTTC. The chain couples TRBV5-1 to TRBJ2-1; 9 bases line up with TRBD2. The germline V gene has CDR1 SGHRS and CDR2 YFSETQ. The CDR3 covers 15 residues.

This clonotype appeared a few times. The rearrangement links TRBV9 to TRBJ2-1, with 12 bases fitting TRBD2. CDR3 length: 16 amino acids. The germline CDR1 and CDR2 sequences are SGDLS and YYNGEE. The trim removed 5 bases at V and 1 base at J, leaving 4 bases unmatched. The CDR3 region has the DNA TGTGCCAGCAGTGCTAGCGGGGGGGCATCCTACAATGAGCAGTTCTTC. This encodes CASSASGGASYNEQFF.

This chain joins TRBV24-1 and TRBJ2-1; 13 nucleotides match TRBD2. The CDR3 runs to 18 residues. CDR1 and CDR2 from the germline V gene are KGHDR and SFDVKD. V shed 2 bases, J shed 4 bases, and the junction held 7 bases outside the gene matches. As DNA, the CDR3 is TGTGCCACCAGTGATTATCAAGCGACTAGCGGGGGGTACAATGAGCAGTTCTTC. It translates to CATSDYQATSGGYNEQFF.

J is TRBJ2-1 and V is TRBV27, with 7 bases aligning to TRBD1. The CDR3 sequence is 13 residues long. V was clipped by 7 bases and J by 8 bases; unmatched bases: 8. Germline V gives CDR1 MNHEY, CDR2 SMNVEV (reference sequence). The CDR3 DNA follows: TGTGCCAGCAAGCGCACAGGGGTTGATGAGCAGTTCTTC. The encoded protein is CASKRTGVDEQFF.

This sequence joins TRBV5-6 and TRBJ2-7; D may be TRBD1 or TRBD2 (6 bases each). Trimming stripped 6 bases from V and 3 bases from J, with 22 bases between. This CDR3 has 16 residues. Germline CDR1 reads SGHDT; CDR2 reads YYEEEE. The CDR3 spells CASTRWDRGRIYEQYF. The CDR3 DNA reads as TGTGCCAGCACCCGCTGGGATAGGGGGAGGATCTACGAGCAGTACTTC.

This sequence joins TRBV12-3 or TRBV12-4 and TRBJ1-5; 9 bases map to TRBD1. This CDR3 is 15 amino acids long. J gave up 5 bases and V 5 bases, and 7 bases lay outside the gene matches. The CDR3 region has the DNA TGTGCCAGCAGTCATCGGGACAGGGTGGATCAGCCCCAGCATTTT. Translated: CASSHRDRVDQPQHF.

The chain joins TRBV7-9 to TRBJ2-5, with D perhaps TRBD1 (5 bases). In germline, CDR1 is SEHNR, CDR2 FQNEAQ (reference sequence). The germline V and J ends were trimmed by 4 bases and 1 base, with 13 bases remaining between them. The CDR3 runs to 15 residues. The CDR3 here is CASSSYQGTQETQYF. The CDR3 DNA is TGTGCCAGCAGCTCATACCAGGGAACCCAAGAGACCCAGTACTTC.

The chain recombines TRBV9 with TRBJ2-5, with TRBD1 matching 9 bases. The closer fit of TRBJ2-7 to the DNA end suggests the J call may be wrong. Germline CDR1 SGDLS, CDR2 YYNGEE. The CDR3 consists of 15 residues. The CDR3 loop is CASNDRGTTIDEQYF. The CDR3 DNA follows: TGTGCCAGCAACGACAGGGGGACGACCATCGACGAGCAGTACTTC.

This clonotype was detected only once. The genes are TRBV20-1 and TRBJ1-2, with 10 bases fitting TRBD1. V shed 0 bases, J shed 6 bases, and the junction held 10 bases outside the gene matches. The CDR3 is 16 amino acids. Germline CDR1 is DFQATT and CDR2 is SNEGSKA (reference sequence). The chain's CDR3 is CSAREGGWDRGDGYTF. The DNA of the CDR3 is TGCAGTGCTAGAGAAGGAGGATGGGACAGGGGTGATGGCTACACCTTC.

This chain links TRBV5-1 with TRBJ1-2; D not certain. V shed 4 bases and J shed 2 bases, with 18 bases lying between them. The CDR3 totals 16 residues. In germline, CDR1 is SGHRS, CDR2 YFSETQ. The CDR3 DNA sequence: TGCGCCAGCAGCATTGAAGGTTCCAGGAACAACTATGGCTACACCTTC. As protein: CASSIEGSRNNYGYTF.

This chain uses TRBV4-3 with TRBJ2-3, with 16 bases identical to TRBD2. The CDR3 runs to 19 residues. The V gene end was trimmed by 4 bases and the J gene end by 1 base; junction bases not matched to a gene: 8. From germline, CDR1 is LGHNA and CDR2 YSLEER. CDR3 nucleotide sequence: TGCGCCAGCAGCCCCGGGACTAGCGGGGGGGCTGGGGGCACAGATACGCAGTATTTT. It encodes CASSPGTSGGAGGTDTQYF.

This clonotype was found a few times. The chain recombines TRBV4-2 with TRBJ2-3; 9 nucleotides line up with TRBD2. The CDR3 totals 16 residues. The V segment lost 2 bases and the J segment 6 bases; nucleotides outside the gene matches: 9. Germline CDR1 is LGHNA and CDR2 is YNFKEQ. CDR3 sequence: CASSQLAGSTSDTQYF. CDR3 in DNA: TGTGCCAGCAGCCAACTAGCGGGGTCGACAAGTGATACGCAGTATTTT.

The V and J genes are TRBV5-6 and TRBJ2-3, with TRBD2 identical over 9 bases. The CDR3 contains 15 residues. V was pared by 3 bases and J by 5 bases, with 7 bases of the junction left unmatched. The germline V gene has CDR1 SGHDT and CDR2 YYEEEE. This CDR3 is CASSSAGGVGDTQYF. CDR3 DNA: TGTGCCAGCAGCTCAGCGGGGGGAGTGGGAGATACGCAGTATTTT.

This clonotype was found a few times. The chain links TRBV10-3 to TRBJ2-7, with 10 positions matching TRBD1. The CDR3 consists of 15 residues. Trimming took 7 bases from V and 5 from J; bases not matched to a gene: 11. Germline V gene sequence: CDR1 ENHRY, CDR2 SYGVKD. CDR3 region: CAITPGQGRYNEQYF. CDR3 nucleotides: TGTGCCATCACTCCGGGACAGGGGAGGTATAACGAGCAGTACTTC.

This chain joins TRBV3-1 and TRBJ2-5, with TRBD1 matching over 8 bases. Germline trimming cut 0 bases from V and 11 bases from J; bases unmatched to any gene: 8. The CDR3 has 14 residues. The germline V gene encodes CDR1 LGHDT and CDR2 YNNKEL (reference sequence). The CDR3 protein is CASSQEGQGWEQYF. CDR3 nucleotide sequence: TGTGCCAGCAGCCAAGAAGGACAGGGCTGGGAGCAGTACTTC.

This clonotype was seen a few times. The junction shows a germline mismatch at one end, possibly a read error. The chain couples TRBV7-7 to TRBJ2-3; 7 bases agree with TRBD1. CDR1 SSHAT and CDR2 FNYEAQ come from the germline V gene (reference sequence). The CDR3 consists of 15 residues. The DNA for the CDR3 is TGTGCTAGCAGCCAGGGGACAGTTAGCACAGATACGCAGTATTTT. This codes for CASSQGTVSTDTQYF.

Here the CDR3 reads CASSRDLVPTEAFF. CDR3 bases: TGCGCCAGCAGCCGAGATCTGGTTCCCACTGAAGCTTTCTTT. This rearrangement joins TRBV4-1 to TRBJ1-1, with no clear D. With 4 bases removed from V and 4 bases from J, the gap between germline ends came to 13 bases. The CDR3 runs to 14 residues. Germline CDR1 reads MGHRA; CDR2 reads YSYEKL.

This clonotype came up once. The rearrangement joins TRBV10-3 to TRBJ2-7; possibly TRBD1 for D (8 bases). V was trimmed by 1 base and J by 2 bases, leaving 15 bases between them. Germline lookup yields CDR1 ENHRY and CDR2 SYGVKD. The CDR3 loop spans 16 amino acids. The CDR3 loop reads CAISEWDRSGTYEQYF. The CDR3 bases are TGTGCCATCAGTGAGTGGGACAGGAGCGGGACCTACGAGCAGTACTTC.